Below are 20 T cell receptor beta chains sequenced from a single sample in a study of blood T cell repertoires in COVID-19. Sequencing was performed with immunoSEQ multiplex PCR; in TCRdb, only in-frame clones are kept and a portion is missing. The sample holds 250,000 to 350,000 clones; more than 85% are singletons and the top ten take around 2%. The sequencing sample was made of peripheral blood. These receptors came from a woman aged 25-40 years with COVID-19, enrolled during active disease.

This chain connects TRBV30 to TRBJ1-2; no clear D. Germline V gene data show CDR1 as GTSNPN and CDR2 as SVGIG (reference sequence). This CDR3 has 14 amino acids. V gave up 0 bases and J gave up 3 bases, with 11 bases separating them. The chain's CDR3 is CAWSVAEFYYGYTF. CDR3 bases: TGTGCCTGGAGTGTGGCAGAATTTTACTATGGCTACACCTTC.

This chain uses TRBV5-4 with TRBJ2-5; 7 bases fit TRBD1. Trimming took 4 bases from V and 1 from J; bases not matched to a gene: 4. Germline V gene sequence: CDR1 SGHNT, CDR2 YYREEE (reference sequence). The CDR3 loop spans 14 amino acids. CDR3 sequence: CASSPGTAQETQYF. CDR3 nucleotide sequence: TGTGCCAGCAGCCCTGGGACAGCCCAAGAGACCCAGTACTTC.

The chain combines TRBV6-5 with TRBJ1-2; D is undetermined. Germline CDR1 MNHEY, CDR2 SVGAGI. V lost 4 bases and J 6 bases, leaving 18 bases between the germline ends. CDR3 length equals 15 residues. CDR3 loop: CASSSKPTGGNGYTF. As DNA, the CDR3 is TGTGCCAGCAGTTCCAAGCCGACGGGAGGGAATGGCTACACCTTC.

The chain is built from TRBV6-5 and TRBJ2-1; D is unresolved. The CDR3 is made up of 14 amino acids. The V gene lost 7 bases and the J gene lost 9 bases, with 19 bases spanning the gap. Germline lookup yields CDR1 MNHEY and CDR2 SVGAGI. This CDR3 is CASTFPGRLGEQFF. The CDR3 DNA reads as TGTGCCAGCACCTTCCCCGGCAGGTTAGGTGAGCAGTTCTTC.

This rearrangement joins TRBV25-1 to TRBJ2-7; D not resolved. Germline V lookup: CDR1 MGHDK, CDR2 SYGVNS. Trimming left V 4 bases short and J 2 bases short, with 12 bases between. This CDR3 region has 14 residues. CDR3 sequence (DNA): TGTGCCAGCAGTGGCCGGGTTTCCACCTACGAGCAGTACTTC. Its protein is CASSGRVSTYEQYF.

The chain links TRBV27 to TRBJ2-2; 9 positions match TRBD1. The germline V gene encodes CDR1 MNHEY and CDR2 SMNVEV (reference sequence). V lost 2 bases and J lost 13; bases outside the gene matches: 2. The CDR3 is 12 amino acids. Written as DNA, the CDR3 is TGTGCCAGCAGTTTAGGGACAGGGAGGCTGTTTTTT. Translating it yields CASSLGTGRLFF.

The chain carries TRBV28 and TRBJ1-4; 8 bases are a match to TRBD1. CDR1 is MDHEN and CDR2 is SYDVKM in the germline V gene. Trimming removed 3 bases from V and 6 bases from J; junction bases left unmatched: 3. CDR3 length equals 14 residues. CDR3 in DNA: TGTGCCAGCAGTTTCTACAGGGGGTATGAAAAACTGTTTTTT. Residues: CASSFYRGYEKLFF.

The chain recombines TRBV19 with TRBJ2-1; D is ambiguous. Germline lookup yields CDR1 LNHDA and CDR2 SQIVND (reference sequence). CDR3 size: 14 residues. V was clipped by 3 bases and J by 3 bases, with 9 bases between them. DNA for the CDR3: TGTGCCAGTAGTATGGTGCCTAGCTACAATGAGCAGTTCTTC. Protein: CASSMVPSYNEQFF.

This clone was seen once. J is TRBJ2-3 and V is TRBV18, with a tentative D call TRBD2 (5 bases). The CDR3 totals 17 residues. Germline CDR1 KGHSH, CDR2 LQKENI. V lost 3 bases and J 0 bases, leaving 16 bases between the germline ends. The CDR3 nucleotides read TGTGCCAGCTCACCTATAGCGACATCTGTTAGCACAGATACGCAGTATTTT. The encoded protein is CASSPIATSVSTDTQYF.

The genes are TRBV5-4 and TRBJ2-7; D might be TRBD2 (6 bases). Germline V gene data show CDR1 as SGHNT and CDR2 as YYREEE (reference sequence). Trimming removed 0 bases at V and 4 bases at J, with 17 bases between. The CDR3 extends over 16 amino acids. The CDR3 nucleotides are TGTGCCAGCAGCTTGGCCTTAGGTGGGAGGTATTACGAGCAGTACTTC. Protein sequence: CASSLALGGRYYEQYF.

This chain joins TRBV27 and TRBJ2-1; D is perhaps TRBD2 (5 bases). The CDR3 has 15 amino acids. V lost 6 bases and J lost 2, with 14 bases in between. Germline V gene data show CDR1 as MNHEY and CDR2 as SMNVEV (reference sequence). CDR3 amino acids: CASRPTRFAYNEQFF. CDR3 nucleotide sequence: TGTGCCAGCAGACCTACTAGGTTCGCCTACAATGAGCAGTTCTTC.

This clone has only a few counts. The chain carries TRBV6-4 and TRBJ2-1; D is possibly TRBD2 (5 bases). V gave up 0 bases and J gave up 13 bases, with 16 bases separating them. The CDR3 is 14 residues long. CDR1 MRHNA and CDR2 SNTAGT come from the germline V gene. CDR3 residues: CASSDSIGLGRQFF. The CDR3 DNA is TGTGCCAGCAGTGACTCGATTGGGTTGGGGAGACAGTTCTTC.

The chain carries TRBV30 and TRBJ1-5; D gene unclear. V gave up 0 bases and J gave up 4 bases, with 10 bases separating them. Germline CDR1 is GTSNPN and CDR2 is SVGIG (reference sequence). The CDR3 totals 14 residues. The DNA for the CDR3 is TGTGCCTGGAGTGTATCCGTAGCAAATCAGCCCCAGCATTTT. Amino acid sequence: CAWSVSVANQPQHF.

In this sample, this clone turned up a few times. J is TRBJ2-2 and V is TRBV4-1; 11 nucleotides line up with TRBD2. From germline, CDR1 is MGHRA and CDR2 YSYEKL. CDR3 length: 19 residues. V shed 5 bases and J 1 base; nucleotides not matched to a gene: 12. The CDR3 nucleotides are TGCGCCAGCAGCGGGGGACTAGCGGAGACCCTCCTGAACACCGGGGAGCTGTTTTTT. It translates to CASSGGLAETLLNTGELFF.

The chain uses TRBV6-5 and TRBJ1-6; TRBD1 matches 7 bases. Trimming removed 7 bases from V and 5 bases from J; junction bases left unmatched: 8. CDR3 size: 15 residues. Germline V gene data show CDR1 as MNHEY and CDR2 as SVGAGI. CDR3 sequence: CASKYSGTDNSPLHF. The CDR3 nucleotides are TGTGCCAGCAAGTATTCAGGGACAGATAATTCACCCCTCCACTTT.

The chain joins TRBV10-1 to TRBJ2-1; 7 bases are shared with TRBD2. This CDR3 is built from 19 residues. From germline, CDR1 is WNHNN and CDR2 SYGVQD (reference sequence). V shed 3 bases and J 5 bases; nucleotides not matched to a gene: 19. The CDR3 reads CASSDGARISSGTNNEQFF. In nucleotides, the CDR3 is TGCGCCAGCAGTGATGGGGCCCGTATATCGAGCGGGACGAACAATGAGCAGTTCTTC.

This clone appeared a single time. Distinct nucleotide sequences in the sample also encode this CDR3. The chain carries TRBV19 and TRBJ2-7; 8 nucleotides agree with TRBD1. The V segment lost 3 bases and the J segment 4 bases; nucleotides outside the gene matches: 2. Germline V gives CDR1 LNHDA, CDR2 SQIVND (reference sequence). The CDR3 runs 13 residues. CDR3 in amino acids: CASSIQGAYEQYF. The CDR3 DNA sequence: TGTGCCAGTAGTATCCAGGGGGCTTACGAGCAGTACTTC.

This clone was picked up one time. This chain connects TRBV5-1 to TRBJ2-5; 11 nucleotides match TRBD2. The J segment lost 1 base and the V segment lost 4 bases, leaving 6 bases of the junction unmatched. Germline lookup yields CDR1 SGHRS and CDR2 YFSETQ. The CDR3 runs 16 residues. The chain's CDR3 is CASSILGTSGQETQYF. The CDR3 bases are TGCGCCAGCAGCATTCTCGGGACTAGCGGCCAAGAGACCCAGTACTTC.

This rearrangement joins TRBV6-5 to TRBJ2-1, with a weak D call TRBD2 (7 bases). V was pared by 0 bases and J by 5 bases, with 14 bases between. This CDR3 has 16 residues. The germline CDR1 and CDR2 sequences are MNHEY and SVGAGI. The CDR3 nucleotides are TGTGCCAGCAGTTACTCCATCGGGGGGCGAAACAATGAGCAGTTCTTC. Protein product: CASSYSIGGRNNEQFF.

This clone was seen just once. CDR3 loop: CASSYPGGGNGYTF. For the CDR3, the DNA is TGTGCCAGCAGTTACCCAGGGGGCGGTAATGGCTACACCTTC. V gene TRBV6-6 combines with J gene TRBJ1-2; 8 bases line up with TRBD1. In germline, CDR1 is MNHNY, CDR2 SVGAGI (reference sequence). There are 14 residues in the CDR3. V lost 2 bases and J lost 6; bases outside the gene matches: 5.